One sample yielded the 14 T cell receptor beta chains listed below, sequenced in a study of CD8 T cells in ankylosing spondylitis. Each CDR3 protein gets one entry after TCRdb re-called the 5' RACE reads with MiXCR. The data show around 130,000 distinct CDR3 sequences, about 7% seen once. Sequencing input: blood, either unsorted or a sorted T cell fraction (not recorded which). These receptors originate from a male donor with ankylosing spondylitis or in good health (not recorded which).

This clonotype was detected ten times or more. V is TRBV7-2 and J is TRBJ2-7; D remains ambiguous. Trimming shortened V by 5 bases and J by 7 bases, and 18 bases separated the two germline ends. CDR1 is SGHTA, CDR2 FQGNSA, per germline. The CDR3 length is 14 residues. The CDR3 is CASSPQVRRSEQYF. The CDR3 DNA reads TGTGCCAGCAGCCCCCAGGTGAGAAGGAGTGAGCAGTACTTC.

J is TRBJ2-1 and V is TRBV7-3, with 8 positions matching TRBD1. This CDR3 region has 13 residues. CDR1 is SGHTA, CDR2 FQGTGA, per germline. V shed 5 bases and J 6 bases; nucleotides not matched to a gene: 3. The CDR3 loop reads CASSPDRGNEQFF. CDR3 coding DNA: TGTGCCAGCAGCCCAGACAGGGGCAATGAGCAGTTCTTC. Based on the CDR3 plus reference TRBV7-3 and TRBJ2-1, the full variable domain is GAGVSQTPSNKVTEKGKYVELRCDPISGHTALYWYRQSLGQGPEFLIYFQGTGAADDSGLPNDRFFAVRPEGSVSTLKIQRTERGDSAVYLCASSPDRGNEQFFGPGTRLTVL.

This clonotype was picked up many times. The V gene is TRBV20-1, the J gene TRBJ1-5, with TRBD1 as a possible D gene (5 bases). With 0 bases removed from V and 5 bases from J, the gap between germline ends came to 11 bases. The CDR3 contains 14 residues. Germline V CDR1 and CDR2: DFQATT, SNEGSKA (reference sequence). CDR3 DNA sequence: TGCAGTGCTAGAGATTGGGGGGTGGATCAGCCCCAGCATTTT. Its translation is CSARDWGVDQPQHF.

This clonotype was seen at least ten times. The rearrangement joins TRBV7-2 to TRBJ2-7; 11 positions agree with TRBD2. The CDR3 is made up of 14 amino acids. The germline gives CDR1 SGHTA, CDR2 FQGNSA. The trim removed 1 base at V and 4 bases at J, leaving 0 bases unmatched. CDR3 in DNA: TGTGCCAGCAGCTTAGGACTAGCGGGGTACGAGCAGTACTTC. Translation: CASSLGLAGYEQYF.

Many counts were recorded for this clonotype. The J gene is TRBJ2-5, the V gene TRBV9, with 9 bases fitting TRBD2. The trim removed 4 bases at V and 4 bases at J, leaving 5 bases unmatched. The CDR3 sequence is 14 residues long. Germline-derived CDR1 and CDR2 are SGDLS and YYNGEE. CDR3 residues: CASSPRTSAETQYF. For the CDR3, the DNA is TGTGCCAGCAGCCCCCGGACTAGCGCAGAGACCCAGTACTTC. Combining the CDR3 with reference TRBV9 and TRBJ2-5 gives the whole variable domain DSGVTQTPKHLITATGQRVTLRCSPRSGDLSVYWYQQSLDQGLQFLIQYYNGEERAKGNILERFSAQQFPDLHSELNLSSLELGDSALYFCASSPRTSAETQYFGPGTRLLVL.

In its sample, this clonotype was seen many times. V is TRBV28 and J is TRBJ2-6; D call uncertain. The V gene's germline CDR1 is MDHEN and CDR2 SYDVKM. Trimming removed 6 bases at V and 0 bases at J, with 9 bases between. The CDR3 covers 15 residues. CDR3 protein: CASRYSSSGANVLTF. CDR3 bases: TGTGCCAGCAGATACAGCAGCTCTGGGGCCAACGTCCTGACTTTC.

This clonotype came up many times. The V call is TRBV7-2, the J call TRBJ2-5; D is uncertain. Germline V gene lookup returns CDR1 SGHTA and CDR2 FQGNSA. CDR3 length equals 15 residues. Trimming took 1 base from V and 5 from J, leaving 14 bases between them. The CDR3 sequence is CASSLGSLIRETQYF. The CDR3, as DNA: TGTGCCAGCAGCTTAGGTTCACTCATCCGGGAGACCCAGTACTTC.

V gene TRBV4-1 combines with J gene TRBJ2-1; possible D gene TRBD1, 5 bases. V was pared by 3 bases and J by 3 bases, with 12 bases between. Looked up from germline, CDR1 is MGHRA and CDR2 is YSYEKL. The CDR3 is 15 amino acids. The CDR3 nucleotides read TGCGCCAGCAGCCAGACCCAAGACAGCTACAATGAGCAGTTCTTC. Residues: CASSQTQDSYNEQFF.

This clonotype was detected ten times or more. Here the CDR3 reads CASSQGLGRGLNTGELFF. CDR3 DNA sequence: TGTGCCAGCAGCCAAGGATTGGGCAGGGGATTGAACACCGGGGAGCTGTTTTTT. The gene calls are TRBV11-1 and TRBJ2-2; tentative D call: TRBD1 (6 bases). Germline V gene lookup returns CDR1 SGHAT and CDR2 FQDESV (reference sequence). The germline V and J ends were trimmed by 5 bases and 1 base, with 20 bases remaining between them. CDR3 length: 18 amino acids.

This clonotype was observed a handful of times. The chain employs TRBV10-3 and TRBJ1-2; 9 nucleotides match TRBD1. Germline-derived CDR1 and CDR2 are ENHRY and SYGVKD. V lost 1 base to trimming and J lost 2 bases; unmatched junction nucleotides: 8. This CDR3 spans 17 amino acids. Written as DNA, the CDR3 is TGTGCCATCAGTGAGTTCTCGGACAGGGGCGTAAACTATGGCTACACCTTC. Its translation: CAISEFSDRGVNYGYTF.

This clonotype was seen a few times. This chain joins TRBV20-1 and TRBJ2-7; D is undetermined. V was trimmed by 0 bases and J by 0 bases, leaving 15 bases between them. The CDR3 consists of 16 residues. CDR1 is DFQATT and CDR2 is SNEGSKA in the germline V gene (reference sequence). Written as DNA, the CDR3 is TGCAGTGCTAGAGATCTGGAGCGATCAAGCTCCTACGAGCAGTACTTC. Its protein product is CSARDLERSSSYEQYF.

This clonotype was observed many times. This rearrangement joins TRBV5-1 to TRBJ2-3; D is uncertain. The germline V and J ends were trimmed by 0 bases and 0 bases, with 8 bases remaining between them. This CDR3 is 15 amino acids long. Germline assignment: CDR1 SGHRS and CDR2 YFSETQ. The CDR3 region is CASSLGVASTDTQYF. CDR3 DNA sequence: TGCGCCAGCAGCTTGGGGGTGGCTAGCACAGATACGCAGTATTTT.

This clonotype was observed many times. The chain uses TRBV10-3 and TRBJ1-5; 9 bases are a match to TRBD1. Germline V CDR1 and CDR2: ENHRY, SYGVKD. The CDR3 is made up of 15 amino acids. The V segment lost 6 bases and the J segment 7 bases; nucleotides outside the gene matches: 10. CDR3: CAISAADRGDQPQHF. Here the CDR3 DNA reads TGTGCCATCAGCGCCGCGGACAGGGGTGACCAGCCCCAGCATTTT.

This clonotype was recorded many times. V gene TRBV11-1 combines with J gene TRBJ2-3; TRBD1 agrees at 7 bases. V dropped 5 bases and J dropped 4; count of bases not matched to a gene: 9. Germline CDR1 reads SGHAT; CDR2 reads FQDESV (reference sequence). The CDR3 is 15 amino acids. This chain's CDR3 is CASSQTRQGSDTQYF. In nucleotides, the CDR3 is TGTGCCAGCAGCCAGACACGACAGGGTTCAGATACGCAGTATTTT.